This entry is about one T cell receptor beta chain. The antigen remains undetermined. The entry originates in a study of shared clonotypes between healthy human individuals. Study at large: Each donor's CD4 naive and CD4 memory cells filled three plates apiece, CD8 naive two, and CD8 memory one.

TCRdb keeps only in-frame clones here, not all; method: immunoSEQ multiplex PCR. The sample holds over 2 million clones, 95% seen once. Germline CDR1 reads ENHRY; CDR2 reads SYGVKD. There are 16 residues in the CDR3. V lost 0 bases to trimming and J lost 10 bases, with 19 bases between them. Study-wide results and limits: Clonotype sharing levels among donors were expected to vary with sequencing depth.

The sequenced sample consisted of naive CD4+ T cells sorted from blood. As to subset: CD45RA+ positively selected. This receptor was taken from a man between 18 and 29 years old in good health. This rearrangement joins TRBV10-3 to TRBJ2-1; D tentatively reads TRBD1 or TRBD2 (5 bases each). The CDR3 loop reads CAISESTGTVNVEQFF. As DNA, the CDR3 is TGTGCCATCAGTGAGTCAACCGGGACCGTCAATGTGGAGCAGTTCTTC.